This is a list of T cell receptor beta chains from one sample in a study of blood T cell repertoires in COVID-19. Sequencing was performed with immunoSEQ multiplex PCR; in TCRdb, only in-frame clones are kept and a portion is missing. The sample holds some 290,000 clones, roughly 83% seen once. Sequenced material: peripheral blood. The receptor source for this set is a man aged 55 to 70 who had recovered from COVID-19. The CDR3 runs from the conserved cysteine through the conserved F or W. Each record gives: J gene, D gene, V gene, clone size, CDR3 length, CDR3 DNA, CDR3 protein. A D gene is named only where the DNA matches it firmly. Clone size, where shown, is once, few, many, or a class for clones that have expanded.

TRBJ2-7 TRBD1 TRBV5-1 NA 15 TGCGCCAGCAGCTTGGTCGGACAGGGCCCCTACGAGCAGTACTTC CASSLVGQGPYEQYF
TRBJ1-1 NA TRBV13 few 13 TGTGCCAGCAGCAAGGACAGAGGGACTGAAGCTTTCTTT CASSKDRGTEAFF
TRBJ1-6 NA TRBV7-9 NA 17 TGTGCCAGCAGCTTAGCCCAGGGGAGCTCCTATAATTCACCCCTCCACTTT CASSLAQGSSYNSPLHF
TRBJ2-3 NA TRBV4-1 NA 15 TGCGCCAGCAGCCAAGTGGGGCTAAAGGGTGATACGCAGTATTTT CASSQVGLKGDTQYF
TRBJ2-7 NA TRBV27 once 15 TGTGCCAGCAGTTTAGGGTCAGGGGATCGCCCCGAGCAGTACTTC CASSLGSGDRPEQYF
TRBJ2-2 NA TRBV19 NA 14 TGTGCCAGTAGTATTCAAGGGGTCACCGGGGAGCTGTTTTTT CASSIQGVTGELFF
TRBJ2-7 NA TRBV4-1 NA 13 TGCGCCAGCAGCCCCGTCTCAGGATACGAGCAGTACTTC CASSPVSGYEQYF
TRBJ1-4 NA TRBV5-6 NA 15 TGTGCCAGCAGCTTCGGGAGGTGGGGAAATGAAAAACTGTTTTTT CASSFGRWGNEKLFF
TRBJ1-6 TRBD1 TRBV7-9 NA 14 TGTGCCAGCAGCCCAGGGACAGGGCAGTCACCCCTCCACTTT CASSPGTGQSPLHF
TRBJ1-1 TRBD1 TRBV6-5 NA 13 TGTGCCAGCAGTACAACACAGGGGACTGAAGCTTTCTTT CASSTTQGTEAFF
TRBJ2-1 NA TRBV9 NA 16 TGTGCCAGCAGCCCCATTTTGGGTAGCCTCAACAATGAGCAGTTCTTC CASSPILGSLNNEQFF
TRBJ1-2 TRBD1 TRBV28 NA 15 TGTGCCAGCAGAATCCTCCGGGACAGGGGAGAAGGCTACACCTTC CASRILRDRGEGYTF
TRBJ2-1 TRBD2 TRBV7-2 NA 14 TGTGCCAGTAAGCGGGGGTTCCTATACAATGAGCAGTTCTTC CASKRGFLYNEQFF
TRBJ2-7 NA TRBV5-6 NA 13 TGTGCCAGCAGCAGACAGGATTCCTACGAGCAGTACTTC CASSRQDSYEQYF
TRBJ1-5 NA TRBV19 NA 11 TGTGCCAGTAGCAATGAGCAGCCCCAGCATTTT CASSNEQPQHF
TRBJ1-3 TRBD1 TRBV11-2 NA 16 TGTGCCAGCAGCCCCAGACAGGGAACACGGGGAAACACCATATATTTT CASSPRQGTRGNTIYF
TRBJ2-7 TRBD2 TRBV2 few 13 TGTGCCAGCAGAAGGACTAGCGGGGAAGGGCAGTACTTC CASRRTSGEGQYF
TRBJ1-1 NA TRBV6-5 NA 11 TGTGCCAGCAGCTCCGACATAGAGGCTTTCTTT CASSSDIEAFF
TRBJ1-1 NA TRBV6-5 NA 14 TGTGCCAGCAGATGGGGGGGGACTGTCCCTGAAGCTTTCTTT CASRWGGTVPEAFF
TRBJ2-7 NA TRBV6-9 NA 16 TGTGCCAGCAGTTATTCTTGTACAGGGATTAATCAAGAGCAGTACTTC CASSYSCTGINQEQYF
TRBJ1-2 NA TRBV28 NA 13 TGTGCCAGCAGTTTAGGAGTTAACTATGGCTACACCTTC CASSLGVNYGYTF
TRBJ2-2 NA TRBV11-2 NA 15 TGTGCCAGCAGCAAAAGGGGAGGAGGTACCGGGGAGCTGTTTTTT CASSKRGGGTGELFF
TRBJ2-7 NA TRBV6-2/TRBV6-3 NA 15 TGTGCCAGCATCCCACAGGGTGGAGAATCCTACGAGCAGTACTTC CASIPQGGESYEQYF
TRBJ1-1 NA TRBV29-1 NA 13 TGCAGCGTTGACAGCGGGTCGAACACTGAAGCTTTCTTT CSVDSGSNTEAFF
TRBJ2-1 TRBD2 TRBV5-1 NA 17 TGCGCCAGCAGCTTGCCCCAGACTAGCGGGAGTAGTTATGAGCAGTTCTTC CASSLPQTSGSSYEQFF
TRBJ2-7 TRBD2 TRBV29-1 NA 14 TGCAGCGTTCGACTAGCGGCCAATTCCTACGAGCAGTACTTC CSVRLAANSYEQYF
TRBJ2-7 NA TRBV2 NA 14 TGTGCCAGCAGTGAATTAACAGGGAACTACGAGCAGTACTTC CASSELTGNYEQYF
TRBJ2-2 TRBD1 TRBV18 NA 18 TGTGCCAGCTCACCCTTGACCAGGACAGGGGGCTCCACCGGGGAGCTGTTTTTT CASSPLTRTGGSTGELFF
TRBJ1-6 NA TRBV3-1/TRBV3-2 NA 15 TGTGCCAGCAGCCAAGTGGGGGGGGGCGGCTCACCCCTCCACTTT CASSQVGGGGSPLHF
TRBJ1-2 TRBD1 TRBV5-8 NA 15 TGTGCCAGCAGCTCGCAGGGACAGGGCGGGGAAGGCTACACCTTC CASSSQGQGGEGYTF
TRBJ2-5 TRBD2 TRBV5-1 NA 14 TGCGCCAGCAAACGACTAGCGGGGGAAGAGACCCAGTACTTC CASKRLAGEETQYF
TRBJ2-3 NA TRBV6-4 NA 14 TGTGCCACCTCTCCGGTAGCAAGCACAGATACGCAGTATTTT CATSPVASTDTQYF
TRBJ1-2 TRBD1 TRBV7-2 NA 14 TGTGCCAGCAGCTACCGACAGGGGGAAGTTGGCTACACCTTC CASSYRQGEVGYTF
TRBJ2-7 NA TRBV7-9 NA 16 TGTGCCAGCAGCTTAAGAGGGGGTAGGCGGCAGTACGAGCAGTACTTC CASSLRGGRRQYEQYF
TRBJ1-2 NA TRBV19 NA 16 TGTGCCAGTAGTATAGATCTATTCGGGAGAGTCTATGGCTACACCTTC CASSIDLFGRVYGYTF
TRBJ1-3 TRBD1 TRBV7-2 NA 15 TGTGCCAGCAGCACAGGACAGGTCGGGTGGAACACCATATATTTT CASSTGQVGWNTIYF
TRBJ2-7 NA TRBV3-1/TRBV3-2 few 15 TGTGCCAGCAGCCAAGGTGGGGCTAGATCCTACGAGCAGTACTTC CASSQGGARSYEQYF
TRBJ2-3 TRBD2 TRBV19 NA 13 TGTGCCAGTAGTATTGGACTAGCGTCAACGCAGTATTTT CASSIGLASTQYF
TRBJ1-3 NA TRBV2 NA 14 TGTGCCAGCAGTGAAAGGGGATCTGGAAACACCATATATTTT CASSERGSGNTIYF
TRBJ1-2 TRBD1 TRBV18 NA 12 TGTGCCAGCTCAAGGACAGGGACCGACTACACCTTC CASSRTGTDYTF
TRBJ1-2 NA TRBV27 few 15 TGTGCCAGCAGTATCGCAGGGCTAGCTAACTATGGCTACACCTTC CASSIAGLANYGYTF
TRBJ2-6 TRBD1 TRBV5-1 NA 18 TGCGCCAGCAGCAGCGGGACAGGGATACCCTCTGGGGCCAACGTCCTGACTTTC CASSSGTGIPSGANVLTF
TRBJ2-6 TRBD1 TRBV19 NA 21 TGTGCCAGTAGTCCCTCCGGGACAGGGGGTAAAGGGGGATCTGGGGCCAACGTCCTGACTTTC CASSPSGTGGKGGSGANVLTF
TRBJ1-2 NA TRBV6-1 NA 16 TGTGCCAGCAGTGAACGGGGTTTGGGAGGGGGCTATGGCTACACCTTC CASSERGLGGGYGYTF
TRBJ2-7 NA TRBV15 NA 13 TGTGCCACCAGCCGGGGTAGTTTCAAAGAGCAGTACTTC CATSRGSFKEQYF
TRBJ1-1 NA TRBV2 NA 13 TGTGCCAGCAGTACAGGGCTGAACACTGAAGCTTTCTTT CASSTGLNTEAFF
TRBJ2-7 TRBD1 TRBV4-1 NA 15 TGCGCCAGCAGCCAAGGTTGGGACAGGGCCTACGAGCAGTACTTC CASSQGWDRAYEQYF
TRBJ2-5 NA TRBV24-1 NA 15 TGTGCCACCAGTGACGCGGACAGCGTGAAAGAGACCCAGTACTTC CATSDADSVKETQYF
TRBJ2-5 TRBD1 TRBV5-4 NA 14 TGTGCCAGCAGATCGGGACAGTCCCAAGAGACCCAGTACTTC CASRSGQSQETQYF
TRBJ2-7 TRBD2 TRBV29-1 NA 14 TGCAGCGTTGTCCGTACTAGCGGGACCTACGAGCAGTACTTC CSVVRTSGTYEQYF